This TCR beta chain was captured in a study of blood T cell repertoires in COVID-19. Study-wide context: The study drew acute and convalescent COVID-19 samples from the United States, Italy and Spain. Sample material is recorded as cDNA or gDNA derived from T cells, B-cell-depleted T cells, or PBMCs.

The CDR3 totals 13 residues. V was cut by 4 bases and J by 5 bases, with 13 bases left in between. Per the germline V gene, CDR1 is SGHDT and CDR2 is YYEEEE. Original data processing: The assay estimated nucleated cells by amplifying reference gene primers. The assay was immunoSEQ multiplex PCR, and TCRdb's table has in-frame clones only and misses some. Clone size and the V and J calls come from that table; the DNA yielded D and trimming. There are about 160,000 clones in the sample; over 80% occur only once, and 6% to 7% lies in the top ten. Sequenced input: peripheral blood. This chain joins TRBV5-6 and TRBJ2-7, with D tentatively TRBD2 (6 bases). The TCR originated in an older man with acute or convalescent COVID-19. CDR3 bases: TGTGCCAGCAGCCTAAGAGCGGGTAACGAGCAGTACTTC. Translating gives CASSLRAGNEQYF.